The text below deals with one T cell receptor beta chain. Trimming took 1 base from V and 7 from J, leaving 11 bases between them. From germline, CDR1 is LGHDT and CDR2 YNNKEL (reference sequence). The length of the CDR3 is 14 residues. This sample is part of a study of blood T cell repertoires in COVID-19. Across the whole study: Researchers got acute and convalescent COVID-19 samples from the United States, Italy and Spain. T cells, B-cell-depleted T cells, or PBMCs provided the cDNA or gDNA that served as material.

Generated by immunoSEQ multiplex PCR, the TCRdb table keeps only in-frame clones and is missing some. This sample yields 150,000 to 200,000 clones, of which about 80% are seen a single time; about an eighth belongs to the top ten. Recruits, aged about 18 to 100 years, lived in 20 to 30 US areas. The recovered donors of Cohort 3 showed two negative PCRs, clearance, or symptom resolution. The sequence was collected from a man aged 50 or older who had recovered from COVID-19. Sequenced sample: PBMCs or T cells enriched from blood (not recorded which). V is TRBV3-1 (or the pseudogene TRBV3-2) and J is TRBJ2-1; D not certain. DNA for the CDR3: TGTGCCAGCAGCCAAGTTGGGCGTGGGAATGAGCAGTTCTTC. It encodes CASSQVGRGNEQFF.